The rows below give T cell receptor beta chains drawn from one sample of a study of blood T cell repertoires in COVID-19. Clones were sequenced by immunoSEQ multiplex PCR, and TCRdb holds only the in-frame ones, with some missing. The repertoire includes about 170,000 clones, approximately 89% of them detected once, and around 0.77% sits in the top ten. Sequencing was performed on PBMCs or T cells enriched from blood (not recorded which). The receptors originated from a woman between 18 and 29 years old who had recovered from COVID-19. Both conserved end residues are part of each CDR3. Each record gives: clone size, V gene, D gene, J gene, CDR3 DNA, CDR3 protein. D genes are given only for firm matches. Rows may omit the clone size; those that give it use once, few, many or a size class.

size: once
V: TRBV4-1
D: NA
J: TRBJ2-1
DNA: TGCGCCAGCAGCCAAATAGGGGTTACCTACAATGAGCAGTTCTTC
CDR3: CASSQIGVTYNEQFF

size: NA
V: TRBV11-2
D: NA
J: TRBJ1-1
DNA: TGTGCCAGCAGCTTAGGGGTCCCTGGGAGCACTGAAGCTTTCTTT
CDR3: CASSLGVPGSTEAFF

size: NA
V: TRBV29-1
D: TRBD1
J: TRBJ1-1
DNA: TGCAGCGTTGAGGGGACAGAAAAGGGTTACACTGAAGCTTTCTTT
CDR3: CSVEGTEKGYTEAFF

size: NA
V: TRBV18
D: TRBD2
J: TRBJ2-7
DNA: TGTGCCAGCTCACCGTCCGGGACTAGTTCCGAGCAGTACTTC
CDR3: CASSPSGTSSEQYF

size: NA
V: TRBV19
D: TRBD2
J: TRBJ2-3
DNA: TGTGCCAGTAGTGTTATCGAGCGGGAGTGGGCGCAGTATTTT
CDR3: CASSVIEREWAQYF

size: NA
V: TRBV19
D: NA
J: TRBJ1-2
DNA: TGTGCCAGTAGTATTGTAAGGGACTCGGGCTATGGCTACACCTTC
CDR3: CASSIVRDSGYGYTF

size: NA
V: TRBV28
D: NA
J: TRBJ2-3
DNA: TGTGCCAGCAGTCTCCCGAGCACAGATACGCAGTATTTT
CDR3: CASSLPSTDTQYF

size: NA
V: TRBV3-1/TRBV3-2
D: TRBD2
J: TRBJ2-3
DNA: TGTGCCAGCAGCCAAGTGCTCGCGGGAGGCACAGATACGCAGTATTTT
CDR3: CASSQVLAGGTDTQYF

size: NA
V: TRBV4-3
D: NA
J: TRBJ2-1
DNA: TGCGCCAGCAGCCAAGGTGGCGGCCGACACAATGAGCAGTTCTTC
CDR3: CASSQGGGRHNEQFF

size: NA
V: TRBV6-5
D: NA
J: TRBJ2-2
DNA: TGTGCCAGCAGTCCCCGGACAGTGAACACCGGGGAGCTGTTTTTT
CDR3: CASSPRTVNTGELFF

size: NA
V: TRBV6-5
D: TRBD2
J: TRBJ2-7
DNA: TGTGCCAGCCACGGAGTAGCGGGGGACTACGAGCAGTACTTC
CDR3: CASHGVAGDYEQYF

size: NA
V: TRBV28
D: NA
J: TRBJ2-3
DNA: TGTGCCACCCTAAGCGTTTCTAGCACAGATACGCAGTATTTT
CDR3: CATLSVSSTDTQYF

size: NA
V: TRBV27
D: TRBD1
J: TRBJ2-7
DNA: TGTGCCACCCGGGACAGGGGGCGCCGGCAGTACTTC
CDR3: CATRDRGRRQYF

size: NA
V: TRBV30
D: NA
J: TRBJ2-3
DNA: TGTGCCTGGAAGGTCGGGTCCCTCACAGATACGCAGTATTTT
CDR3: CAWKVGSLTDTQYF

size: NA
V: TRBV30
D: TRBD1
J: TRBJ1-2
DNA: TGTGCCTGGAGACCCGAAGGACAGGGTGGCTACACCTTC
CDR3: CAWRPEGQGGYTF

size: NA
V: TRBV12-5
D: NA
J: TRBJ1-6
DNA: TGTGCTAGTGGTTTGGTATCCGCCCCCCACAGGGAGATTTTTTCACCCCTCCACTTT
CDR3: CASGLVSAPHREIFSPLHF